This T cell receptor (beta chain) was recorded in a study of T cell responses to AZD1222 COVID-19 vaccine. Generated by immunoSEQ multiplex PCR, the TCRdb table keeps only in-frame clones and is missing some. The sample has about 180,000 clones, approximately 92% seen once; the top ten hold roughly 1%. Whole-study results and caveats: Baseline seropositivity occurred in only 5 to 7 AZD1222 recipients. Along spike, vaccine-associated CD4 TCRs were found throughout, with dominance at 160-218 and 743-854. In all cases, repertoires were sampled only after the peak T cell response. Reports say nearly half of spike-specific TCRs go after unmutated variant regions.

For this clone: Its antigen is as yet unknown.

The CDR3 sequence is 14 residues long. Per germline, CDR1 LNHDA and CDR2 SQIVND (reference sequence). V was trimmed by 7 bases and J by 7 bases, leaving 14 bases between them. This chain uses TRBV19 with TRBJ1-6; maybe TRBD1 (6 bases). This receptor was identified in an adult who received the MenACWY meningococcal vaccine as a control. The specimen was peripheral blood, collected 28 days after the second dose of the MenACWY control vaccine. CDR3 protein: CASTSLTGNSPLHF. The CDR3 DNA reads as TGTGCCAGTACCTCTTTAACAGGGAATTCACCCCTCCACTTT.